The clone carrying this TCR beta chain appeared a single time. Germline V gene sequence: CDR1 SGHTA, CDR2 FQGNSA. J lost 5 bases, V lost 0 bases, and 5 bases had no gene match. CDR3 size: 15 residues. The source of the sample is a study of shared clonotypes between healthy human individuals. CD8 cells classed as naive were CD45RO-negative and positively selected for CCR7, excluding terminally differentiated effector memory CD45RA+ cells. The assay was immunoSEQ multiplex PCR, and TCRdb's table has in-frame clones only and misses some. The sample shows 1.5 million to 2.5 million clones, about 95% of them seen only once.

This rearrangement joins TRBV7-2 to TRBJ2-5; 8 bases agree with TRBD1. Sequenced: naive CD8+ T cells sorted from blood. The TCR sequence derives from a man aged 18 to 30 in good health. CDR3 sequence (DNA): TGTGCCAGCAGCTTAGCGCTAACAGGGGGTGAGACCCAGTACTTC. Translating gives CASSLALTGGETQYF.